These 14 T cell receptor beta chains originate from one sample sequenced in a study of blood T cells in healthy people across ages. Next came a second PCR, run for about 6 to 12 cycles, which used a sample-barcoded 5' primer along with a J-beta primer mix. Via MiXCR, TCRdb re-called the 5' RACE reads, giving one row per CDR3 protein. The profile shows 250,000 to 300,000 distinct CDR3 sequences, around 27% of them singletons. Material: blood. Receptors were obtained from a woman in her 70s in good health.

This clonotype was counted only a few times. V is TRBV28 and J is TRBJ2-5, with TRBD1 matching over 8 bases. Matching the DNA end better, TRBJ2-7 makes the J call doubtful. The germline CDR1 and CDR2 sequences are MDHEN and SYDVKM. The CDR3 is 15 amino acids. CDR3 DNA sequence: TGTGCCAGCAGTCCCCCGACAGGGGCTTTGAACGAGCAGTACTTC. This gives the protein CASSPPTGALNEQYF.

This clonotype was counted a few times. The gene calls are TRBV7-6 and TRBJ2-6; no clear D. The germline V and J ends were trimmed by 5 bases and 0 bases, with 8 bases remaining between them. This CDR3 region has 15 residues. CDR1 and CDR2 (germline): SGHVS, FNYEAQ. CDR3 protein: CASSPQYSGANVLTF. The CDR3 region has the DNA TGTGCCAGCAGCCCACAGTACTCTGGGGCCAACGTCCTGACTTTC.

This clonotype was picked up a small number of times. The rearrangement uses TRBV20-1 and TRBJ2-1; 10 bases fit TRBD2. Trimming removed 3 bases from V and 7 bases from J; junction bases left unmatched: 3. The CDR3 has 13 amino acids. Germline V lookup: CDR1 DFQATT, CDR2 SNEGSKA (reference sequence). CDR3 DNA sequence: TGCAGTGCTAGCCCTAGCGGGAGAAATGAGCAGTTCTTC. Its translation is CSASPSGRNEQFF.

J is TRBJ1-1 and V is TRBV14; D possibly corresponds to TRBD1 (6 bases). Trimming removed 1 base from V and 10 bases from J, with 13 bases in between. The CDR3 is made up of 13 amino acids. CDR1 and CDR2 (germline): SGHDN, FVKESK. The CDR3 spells CASSQVPRGGAFF. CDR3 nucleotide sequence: TGTGCCAGCAGCCAAGTTCCGAGGGGGGGAGCTTTCTTT.

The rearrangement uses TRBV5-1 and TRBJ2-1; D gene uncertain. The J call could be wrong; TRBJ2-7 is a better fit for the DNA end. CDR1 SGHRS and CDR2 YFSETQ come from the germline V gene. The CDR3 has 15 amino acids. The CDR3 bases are TGCGCCAGCAGCCTGGGGAATCGAGTCGGATACGAGCAGTACTTC. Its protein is CASSLGNRVGYEQYF.

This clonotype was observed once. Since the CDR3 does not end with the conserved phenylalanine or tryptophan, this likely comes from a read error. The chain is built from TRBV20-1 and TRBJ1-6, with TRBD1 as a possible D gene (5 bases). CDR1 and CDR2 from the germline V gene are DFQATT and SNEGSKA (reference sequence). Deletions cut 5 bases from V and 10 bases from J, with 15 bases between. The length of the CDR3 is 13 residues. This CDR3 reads CSAVSGSGSPLHL. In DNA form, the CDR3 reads TGCAGTGCTGTTTCAGGGTCGGGGTCACCCCTCCACCTT.

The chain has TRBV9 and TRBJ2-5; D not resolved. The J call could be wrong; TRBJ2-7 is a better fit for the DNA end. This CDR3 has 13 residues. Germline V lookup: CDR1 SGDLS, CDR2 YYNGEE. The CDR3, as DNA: TGTGCCAGCAGCGTAGCGCTAAACAACGAGCAGTACTTC. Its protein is CASSVALNNEQYF.

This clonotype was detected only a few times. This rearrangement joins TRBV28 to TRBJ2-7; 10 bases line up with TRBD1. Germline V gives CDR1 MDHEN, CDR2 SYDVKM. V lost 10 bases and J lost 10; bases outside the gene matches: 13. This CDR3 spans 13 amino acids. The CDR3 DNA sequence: TGTGCCACAACTGTAGGACAGGGGGTTATCCAGTACTTC. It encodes CATTVGQGVIQYF. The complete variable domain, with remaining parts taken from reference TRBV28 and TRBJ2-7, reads DVKVTQSSRYLVKRTGEKVFLECVQDMDHENMFWYRQDPGLGLRLIYFSYDVKMKEKGDIPEGYSVSREKKERFSLILESASTNQTSMYLCATTVGQGVIQYFGPGTRLTVT.

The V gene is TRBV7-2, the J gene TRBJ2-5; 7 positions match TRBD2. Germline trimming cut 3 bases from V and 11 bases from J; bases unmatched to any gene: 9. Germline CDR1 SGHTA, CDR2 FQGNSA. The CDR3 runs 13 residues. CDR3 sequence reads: CASSLGEGLQQYF. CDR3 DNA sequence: TGTGCCAGCAGCTTGGGGGAGGGCTTGCAGCAGTACTTC.

The CDR3 protein is CASSPQRMGGNTIYF. Written as DNA, the CDR3 is TGTGCCAGCAGTCCCCAGCGGATGGGGGGAAACACCATATATTTT. The rearrangement uses TRBV27 and TRBJ1-3; D remains unclear. The CDR3 totals 15 residues. V was pared by 5 bases and J by 4 bases, with 15 bases between. In germline, CDR1 is MNHEY, CDR2 SMNVEV (reference sequence).

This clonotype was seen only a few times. The CDR3, as DNA: TGTGCCAGCAGCGGAACAGGGGTGGAGACCCAGTACTTC. It specifies CASSGTGVETQYF. The chain recombines TRBV7-6 with TRBJ2-5; TRBD1 matches at 7 bases. V shed 5 bases and J 5 bases; nucleotides not matched to a gene: 5. The CDR3 has 13 residues. Germline values: CDR1 SGHVS, CDR2 FNYEAQ.

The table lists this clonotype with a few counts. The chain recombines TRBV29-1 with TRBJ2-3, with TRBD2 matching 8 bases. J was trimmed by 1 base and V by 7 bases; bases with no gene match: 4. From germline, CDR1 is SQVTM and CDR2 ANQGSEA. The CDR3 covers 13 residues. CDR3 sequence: CSAREGRTDTQYF. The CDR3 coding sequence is TGCAGCGCCCGGGAGGGGCGCACAGATACGCAGTATTTT.

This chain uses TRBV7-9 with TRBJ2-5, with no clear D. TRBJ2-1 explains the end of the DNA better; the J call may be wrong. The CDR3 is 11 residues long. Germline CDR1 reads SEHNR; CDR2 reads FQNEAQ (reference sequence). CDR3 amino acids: CASSTINEQFF. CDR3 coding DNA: TGTGCCAGCAGCACTATAAATGAGCAGTTCTTC.

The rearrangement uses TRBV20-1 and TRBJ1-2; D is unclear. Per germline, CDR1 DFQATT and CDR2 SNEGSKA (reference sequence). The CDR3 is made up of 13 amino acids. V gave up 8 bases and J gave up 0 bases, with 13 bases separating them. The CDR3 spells CSSRAGANYGYTF. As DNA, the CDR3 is TGCAGTTCCAGAGCGGGAGCTAACTATGGCTACACCTTC.